The 29 T cell receptor beta chains in this list originate from one sample, sequenced in a study of cytomegalovirus exposure and HLA in healthy donors. Use of 60 Vbeta and 13 Jbeta primers characterized the PCR. The protocol was immunoSEQ multiplex PCR, while the TCRdb copy is restricted to in-frame clones and leaves out a portion. The sample has around 110,000 clones, less than 85% seen once; the top ten hold 2% to 3%. Sequencing was carried out using PBMCs. These receptors originate from a young man in good health and CMV-seronegative.

The genes are TRBV15 and TRBJ1-5; 7 bases agree with TRBD1. Trimming cost V 0 bases and J 3 bases; bases outside gene matches: 5. The V gene's germline CDR1 is LNHNV and CDR2 YYDKDF (reference sequence). The CDR3 has 16 amino acids. The CDR3 loop is CATSRDRGTVNQPQHF. The CDR3 DNA is TGTGCCACCAGCAGAGATAGGGGGACAGTCAATCAGCCCCAGCATTTT.

This rearrangement joins TRBV27 to TRBJ1-6; possible D gene TRBD1, 6 bases. V was shortened by 6 bases and J by 0 bases, with 21 bases between the two germline ends. From germline, CDR1 is MNHEY and CDR2 SMNVEV (reference sequence). The CDR3 totals 19 residues. The CDR3 coding sequence is TGTGCCAGCAGCAAAGGGGAGGGGGATAGGAGCTCCTATAATTCACCCCTCCACTTT. This sequence encodes CASSKGEGDRSSYNSPLHF.

The V and J genes are TRBV6-5 and TRBJ1-2, with D perhaps TRBD1 (6 bases). The V end was cut by 2 bases, the J end by 8 bases, with 12 bases between. The germline V gene has CDR1 MNHEY and CDR2 SVGAGI. CDR3 size: 13 residues. The CDR3 DNA reads as TGTGCCAGCAGTTACCTTCAGGGGAGCGGCTACACCTTC. Amino acids: CASSYLQGSGYTF.

The J gene is TRBJ2-3, the V gene TRBV9; TRBD2 aligns across 9 bases. The V gene end was trimmed by 2 bases and the J gene end by 2 bases; junction bases not matched to a gene: 3. Germline V gene sequence: CDR1 SGDLS, CDR2 YYNGEE. The CDR3 loop spans 15 amino acids. CDR3: CASSVLAGVTDTQYF. The CDR3 DNA follows: TGTGCCAGCAGCGTGTTAGCGGGGGTCACAGATACGCAGTATTTT.

This clone was seen once. V gene TRBV6-5 combines with J gene TRBJ1-2; D is unclear. CDR3 size: 14 residues. Trimming stripped 6 bases from V and 6 bases from J, with 17 bases between. From germline, CDR1 is MNHEY and CDR2 SVGAGI. CDR3 coding DNA: TGTGCCAGCAGACTAGACGGGGTAAAGGATGGCTACACCTTC. This gives the protein CASRLDGVKDGYTF.

The rearrangement links TRBV28 to TRBJ2-7; a weak D match, TRBD2 (5 bases). This CDR3 comprises 13 residues. Trimming left V 2 bases short and J 2 bases short, with 7 bases between. Germline CDR1 reads MDHEN; CDR2 reads SYDVKM. The CDR3 reads CASSLELAYEQYF. Here the CDR3 DNA reads TGTGCCAGCAGTTTAGAACTAGCCTACGAGCAGTACTTC.

This clone was seen ten or more times. The sample contains more than one DNA sequence encoding this CDR3. CDR3: CASSQPDSSSGANVLTF. In nucleotides, the CDR3 is TGTGCCAGCAGCCAACCCGATAGCAGCTCTGGGGCCAACGTCCTGACTTTC. The chain joins TRBV4-2 to TRBJ2-6; no reliable D call. CDR1 LGHNA and CDR2 YNFKEQ come from the germline V gene. The V and J ends lost 2 bases and 0 bases respectively, with 11 bases between them. This CDR3 has 17 amino acids.

This clone was seen a few times. The chain joins TRBV2 to TRBJ2-1; TRBD2 agrees at 9 bases. With V trimmed by 7 bases and J by 2 bases, 3 bases remained unmatched. Germline V gives CDR1 SNHLY, CDR2 FYNNEI. CDR3 length: 14 residues. CDR3 sequence (DNA): TGTGCCAGCAAGGAGCGGGGGGCCTACAATGAGCAGTTCTTC. Translation: CASKERGAYNEQFF.

The rearrangement joins TRBV5-1 to TRBJ1-1, with 8 bases lining up with TRBD1. With V trimmed by 5 bases and J by 1 base, 10 bases remained unmatched. Germline CDR1 SGHRS, CDR2 YFSETQ. The CDR3 is made up of 16 amino acids. The CDR3 bases are TGCGCCAGCAGACCAGGACAGGGAACTTGGAACACTGAAGCTTTCTTT. Protein sequence: CASRPGQGTWNTEAFF.

CDR3 bases: TGTGCCAGCAGCCCGACGGAGCGGGTAACAGATACGCAGTATTTT. This gives the protein CASSPTERVTDTQYF. The chain has TRBV7-6 and TRBJ2-3; maybe TRBD2 (6 bases). V was pared by 5 bases and J by 3 bases, with 15 bases between. This CDR3 comprises 15 residues. Germline CDR1 and CDR2: SGHVS and FNYEAQ.

The chain has TRBV6-1 and TRBJ1-2; TRBD1 agrees at 7 bases. The ends lost 5 bases at V and 5 bases at J; junction bases unmatched: 8. CDR1 is MNHNS, CDR2 SASEGT, per germline. The CDR3 has 14 residues. CDR3 loop: CASSPSTGTYGYTF. CDR3 DNA sequence: TGTGCCAGCAGTCCCTCGACAGGGACGTATGGCTACACCTTC.

The rearrangement uses TRBV10-3 and TRBJ1-2, with a possible D match to TRBD1 (5 bases). From germline, CDR1 is ENHRY and CDR2 SYGVKD. The V end lost 7 bases, the J end lost 0 bases, and 9 bases lay between the germline ends. This CDR3 contains 13 residues. CDR3 sequence reads: CAIKQAANYGYTF. The CDR3 DNA reads as TGTGCCATCAAACAGGCAGCTAACTATGGCTACACCTTC.

The chain uses TRBV7-9 and TRBJ1-5; the match to TRBD1 covers 7 bases. Germline V gene sequence: CDR1 SEHNR, CDR2 FQNEAQ (reference sequence). V was pared by 3 bases and J by 2 bases, with 7 bases of the junction left unmatched. The CDR3 covers 16 residues. CDR3 loop: CASSFANRGGNQPQHF. The CDR3 DNA reads TGTGCCAGCAGCTTCGCGAACAGGGGTGGCAATCAGCCCCAGCATTTT.

This chain connects TRBV27 to TRBJ2-7; 9 bases map to TRBD2. Germline-derived CDR1 and CDR2 are MNHEY and SMNVEV (reference sequence). CDR3 length equals 17 residues. J gave up 3 bases and V 6 bases, and 15 bases lay outside the gene matches. CDR3 DNA: TGTGCCAGCAGCCCCCAAGGTAGCGGGGGCCCATACTACGAGCAGTACTTC. This translates into CASSPQGSGGPYYEQYF.

The chain uses TRBV6-5 and TRBJ1-2; D is undetermined. The CDR3 loop spans 13 amino acids. V was clipped by 4 bases and J by 3 bases, with 9 bases between them. Germline loops: CDR1 MNHEY, CDR2 SVGAGI. The CDR3 bases are TGTGCCAGCAGTTCCACTAATCACTATGGCTACACCTTC. Translated, it gives CASSSTNHYGYTF.

This clone was seen a few times. The V call is TRBV5-1, the J call TRBJ2-2; 7 bases are a match to TRBD1. Germline assignment: CDR1 SGHRS and CDR2 YFSETQ. The V and J ends lost 7 bases and 3 bases, in that order; junction bases with no gene match: 9. This CDR3 has 15 amino acids. CDR3 DNA: TGCGCCAGCGGCCGTACAGGGGTAGACACCGGGGAGCTGTTTTTT. Translating gives CASGRTGVDTGELFF.

The V and J genes are TRBV15 and TRBJ1-2; 12 nucleotides agree with TRBD1. Germline assignment: CDR1 LNHNV and CDR2 YYDKDF (reference sequence). V dropped 1 base and J dropped 8; count of bases not matched to a gene: 5. CDR3 length equals 15 residues. The CDR3 DNA reads TGTGCCACCAGCAGAGGGGACAGGGGGCTGGGCGGCTACACCTTC. Translation: CATSRGDRGLGGYTF.

This clone was recorded only once. This sequence joins TRBV27 and TRBJ1-1; 8 nucleotides agree with TRBD1. From germline, CDR1 is MNHEY and CDR2 SMNVEV (reference sequence). CDR3 length: 13 residues. With V trimmed by 0 bases and J by 11 bases, 5 bases remained unmatched. The CDR3 DNA reads TGTGCCAGCAGTTTATCGACAGGGGTTAATGCTTTCTTT. Its translation is CASSLSTGVNAFF.

The chain has TRBV4-3 and TRBJ2-7, with a tentative D call TRBD1 (6 bases). Between the trimmed V and J ends, which lost 4 bases and 1 base, there was a span of 11 bases. The V gene's germline CDR1 is LGHNA and CDR2 YSLEER. The CDR3 length is 14 residues. In nucleotides, the CDR3 is TGCGCCAGCAGCCGGACAGTGGATTCCTACGAGCAGTACTTC. It translates to CASSRTVDSYEQYF.

There are a few counts of this clone. V gene TRBV7-9 combines with J gene TRBJ2-4, with a possible D match to TRBD1 (7 bases). CDR1 is SEHNR and CDR2 is FQNEAQ in the germline V gene (reference sequence). This CDR3 has 15 residues. V dropped 5 bases and J dropped 8 bases, with 19 bases sitting between them. CDR3 protein: CASSPRDSSEYIQYF. The CDR3 coding sequence is TGTGCCAGCAGCCCGCGGGACAGCTCGGAGTACATTCAGTACTTC.

The V gene is TRBV19, the J gene TRBJ1-4, with 8 bases matching TRBD1. The J segment lost 8 bases and the V segment lost 2 bases, leaving 10 bases of the junction unmatched. Per germline, CDR1 LNHDA and CDR2 SQIVND (reference sequence). This CDR3 contains 16 residues. The CDR3 DNA follows: TGTGCCAGTAGTATATTTCCGGGACAGGAGGAAGAAAAACTGTTTTTT. Encoded protein: CASSIFPGQEEEKLFF.

The J gene is TRBJ2-7, the V gene TRBV29-1; possible D gene TRBD2, 6 bases. Trimming stripped 4 bases from V and 3 bases from J, with 13 bases between. Germline-derived CDR1 and CDR2 are SQVTM and ANQGSEA. This CDR3 is 13 amino acids long. This CDR3 reads CSVAWLGGYEQYF. CDR3 DNA: TGCAGCGTTGCTTGGTTGGGGGGCTACGAGCAGTACTTC.

The chain links TRBV6-5 to TRBJ1-5, with D maybe TRBD1 (6 bases). V was pared by 2 bases and J by 6 bases, with 14 bases between. This CDR3 is built from 15 residues. From germline, CDR1 is MNHEY and CDR2 SVGAGI. The CDR3 region has the DNA TGTGCCAGCAGTTACAACGGACAGTTCGGTCAGCCCCAGCATTTT. It specifies CASSYNGQFGQPQHF.

The chain recombines TRBV5-6 with TRBJ2-6; tentative D call: TRBD1 (5 bases). The CDR3 contains 15 residues. Trimming cost V 4 bases and J 4 bases, with 12 bases left between them. Germline V CDR1 and CDR2: SGHDT, YYEEEE. The CDR3 coding sequence is TGTGCCAGCAGCGGATTGGACAAAGGGGCCAACGTCCTGACTTTC. This encodes CASSGLDKGANVLTF.

V gene TRBV4-2 combines with J gene TRBJ1-2; D perhaps matches TRBD1 (6 bases). This CDR3 comprises 16 residues. Germline V gives CDR1 LGHNA, CDR2 YNFKEQ. V was pared by 1 base and J by 4 bases, with 16 bases between. CDR3 nucleotide sequence: TGTGCCAGCAGCCAAGGTGGGGGAGGGGGTAGCTATGGCTACACCTTC. It translates to CASSQGGGGGSYGYTF.

This clone was counted a few times. In DNA, the CDR3 is TGTGCCAGCAGCTTAGAGGGGCTGGTGGCACCAACTAATGAAAAACTGTTTTTT. It specifies CASSLEGLVAPTNEKLFF. The chain uses TRBV7-9 and TRBJ1-4, with D perhaps matching TRBD1 (5 bases). From germline, CDR1 is SEHNR and CDR2 FQNEAQ (reference sequence). V was cut by 1 base and J by 0 bases, with 15 bases left in between. This CDR3 has 18 amino acids.

V is TRBV10-2 and J is TRBJ1-6; possibly TRBD1 for D (5 bases). This CDR3 spans 13 amino acids. Trimming removed 2 bases at V and 10 bases at J, with 9 bases between. Germline lookup yields CDR1 WSHSY and CDR2 SAAADI. The CDR3 reads CASSEDRWSPLHF. DNA for the CDR3: TGCGCCAGCAGTGAGGACAGATGGTCACCCCTCCACTTT.

CDR3 sequence: CSVRDRASNEQFF. The CDR3 region has the DNA TGCAGCGTCCGGGACAGGGCTTCGAATGAGCAGTTCTTC. The chain recombines TRBV29-1 with TRBJ2-1, with 9 bases identical to TRBD1. Germline assignment: CDR1 SQVTM and CDR2 ANQGSEA. V shed 6 bases and J 7 bases; nucleotides not matched to a gene: 7. This CDR3 is built from 13 residues.

This clone was recorded at least ten times. This sequence joins TRBV27 and TRBJ2-7; possible D gene TRBD2, 6 bases. This CDR3 is built from 10 residues. CDR1 and CDR2 (germline): MNHEY, SMNVEV (reference sequence). V dropped 8 bases and J dropped 4 bases, with 6 bases sitting between them. The CDR3 coding sequence is TGTGCCAGCGGGAGGTACGAGCAGTACTTC. It translates to CASGRYEQYF.